The 7 T cell receptor beta chains given below trace back to one sample, sequenced in a study of breast tumors, draining lymph nodes, adjacent tissues. TCRdb reprocessed the multiplex PCR reads via MiXCR and lists one record per CDR3 protein. This sample yields approximately 300,000 distinct CDR3 sequences, of which 30% to 35% are seen a single time; over 0.95% belongs to the top ten. Samples came from axillary lymph nodes draining the breast cancer. Sequencing input: axillary lymph node tissue. The receptors were gathered from a female donor with breast cancer. Some clones in this sample may be carry-over from other donors' samples.

The table lists this clonotype with many counts. The chain's CDR3 is CATSAMQGSDTQYF. The CDR3, as DNA: TGTGCCACCAGTGCGATGCAGGGCTCTGATACGCAGTATTTT. This chain joins TRBV24-1 and TRBJ2-3; D perhaps matches TRBD1 (5 bases). Germline CDR1 KGHDR, CDR2 SFDVKD. This CDR3 is built from 14 residues. Between the trimmed V and J ends, which lost 5 bases and 6 bases, there was a span of 14 bases.

This chain links TRBV7-3 with TRBJ2-3; D is unclear. This CDR3 region has 14 residues. Trimming stripped 0 bases from V and 1 base from J, with 5 bases between. Germline V lookup: CDR1 SGHTA, CDR2 FQGTGA. The CDR3 region is CASSLTFGTDTQYF. The CDR3 DNA is TGTGCCAGCAGCTTAACATTCGGCACAGATACGCAGTATTTT.

V and J are TRBV10-3 and TRBJ2-1, with 8 positions matching TRBD1. The ends lost 6 bases at V and 5 bases at J; junction bases unmatched: 9. Germline CDR1 reads ENHRY; CDR2 reads SYGVKD. The CDR3 has 15 amino acids. The CDR3 here is CAIRDRVRHHNEQFF. The CDR3 DNA is TGTGCCATCAGGGACAGGGTCCGGCACCACAATGAGCAGTTCTTC.

V and J are TRBV3-1 and TRBJ2-2; D is unclear. V lost 2 bases, J lost 9 bases, and 13 bases lay in between. Germline CDR1 and CDR2: LGHDT and YNNKEL (reference sequence). This CDR3 has 14 amino acids. The CDR3 DNA is TGTGCCAGCAGCCAAAGGTTCCAAACCAGGGAGCTGTTTTTT. It translates to CASSQRFQTRELFF.

As concerns this clonotype: A much larger clone lies one base from this, so it may be a read error. The CDR3 does not close with the conserved phenylalanine or tryptophan, likely indicating a read error. The chain joins TRBV6-1 to TRBJ2-5; D could derive from TRBD1 or TRBD2 (6 bases each). CDR3 length equals 13 residues. Trimming removed 11 bases at V and 5 bases at J, with 18 bases between. The germline V gene has CDR1 MNHNS and CDR2 SASEGT. The CDR3 loop is CACLRGGRETQYL. The CDR3 DNA reads as TGTGCCTGTCTCAGGGGAGGTCGCGAGACCCAGTACCTC.

Details on this clonotype: An end of the junction differs from the germline gene, which may be a read error. The chain recombines TRBV20-1 with TRBJ2-5; the match to TRBD2 covers 10 bases. CDR1 DFQATT and CDR2 SNEGSKA come from the germline V gene (reference sequence). The CDR3 has 12 residues. This CDR3 is CSASSAGGTPYF. The CDR3 DNA reads as TGCAGTGCTTCCTCAGCGGGAGGGACCCCGTACTTC.

There are a few counts of this clonotype. This rearrangement joins TRBV6-1 to TRBJ1-5; 12 bases map to TRBD1. This CDR3 is built from 14 residues. Germline trimming cut 6 bases from V and 5 bases from J; bases unmatched to any gene: 2. CDR1 MNHNS and CDR2 SASEGT come from the germline V gene. CDR3 sequence reads: CASRGTGGDQPQHF. CDR3 in DNA: TGTGCCAGCAGGGGGACAGGGGGCGATCAGCCCCAGCATTTT.